This entry concerns a single TCR beta chain. Its antigen is currently unknown. A far more abundant clone sits one base away, making this likely a read error. These data belong to a study of shared clonotypes between healthy human individuals. Study-wide points: Depth of sequencing was expected to influence donor clonotype sharing. Sample collection involved blood only; tissue repertoires are likely different.

CDR1 is GTSNPN, CDR2 SVGIG, per germline (reference sequence). This CDR3 is 11 amino acids long. Genomic DNA from each subset was divided evenly over several immunoSEQ plates. Unsorted PBMC DNA sequencing spanned ten immunoSEQ deep assay plates. This table comes from immunoSEQ multiplex PCR, and its TCRdb copy is limited to in-frame clones, with some not included. Altogether 450,000 to 500,000 clones are present, over 70% being singletons, with the ten largest covering more than 9.5%. The material sequenced was PBMCs. The receptor's source is a woman between 35 and 50 years old in good health. Some clones in this sample may be carry-over from other donors' samples. V gene TRBV30 combines with J gene TRBJ2-7; D call uncertain. The CDR3 bases are TGTGCCTGGGAACGTAACTACGGGCAGTACTTC. As protein: CAWERNYGQYF.